A selection of T cell receptor beta chains follows, all from one sample in a study of OX40 agonist ivuxolimab in advanced cancers. Using immunoSEQ multiplex PCR, the repertoire was profiled, and TCRdb retains in-frame clones only, with some absent. This sample has roughly 80,000 clones; 85% occur once, and the top ten carry more than 0.6%. This material consisted of CD4+ or CD8+ T cells sorted from blood, taken in a trial of the OX40 agonist ivuxolimab. Every receptor here comes from an adult with an advanced solid tumor such as melanoma, head and neck, liver or kidney cancer. The CDR3 runs from the conserved cysteine through the conserved F or W. A D gene is named only where the DNA matches it firmly. Size is omitted from some rows. Given values are once, few, many or a class for expanded clones.

D gene	V gene	J gene	clone size	CDR3 DNA	CDR3 protein
-	TRBV6-5	TRBJ2-7	-	TGTGCCAGCAGTTACTCTAGGGGGAACTACGAGCAGTACTTC	CASSYSRGNYEQYF
-	TRBV6-5	TRBJ1-1	once	TGTGCCAGCAGTTACAATTCCCGATCGCCACAGATGGCTTTCTTT	CASSYNSRSPQMAFF
-	TRBV5-1	TRBJ1-5	-	TGCGCCAGCAGCCCACAGGGTCTTCAGCCCCAGCATTTT	CASSPQGLQPQHF
TRBD1	TRBV19	TRBJ1-2	-	TGTGCCAGTATCCTGGACAGGGGAAAAGATGGGGATGGCTACACCTTC	CASILDRGKDGDGYTF
TRBD1	TRBV5-1	TRBJ2-3	few	TGCGCCAGCAGCAAGGGGACAGGGGGAACCACAGATACGCAGTATTTT	CASSKGTGGTTDTQYF
-	TRBV30	TRBJ1-5	-	TGTGCCTGGAGTAATCGAGCTAATCAGCCCCAGCATTTT	CAWSNRANQPQHF
TRBD1	TRBV19	TRBJ2-7	-	TGTGCCAGTAGTGGTCGGACAGGGGGGTCCGAGCAGTACTTC	CASSGRTGGSEQYF
-	TRBV21-1	TRBJ2-7	once	TGTGCCAGCAGCGAGGCCGGGACGGATTCCTACGAGCAGTACTTC	CASSEAGTDSYEQYF
TRBD2	TRBV18	TRBJ2-3	-	TGTGCCAGCTCACCTCTCCGGGGGGGCCGAGCAGATACGCAGTATTTT	CASSPLRGGRADTQYF
TRBD1	TRBV7-9	TRBJ2-5	-	TGTGCCAGCAGCTTAGGGACAGGAGTTGACAGGTCGGCCGGGGAGACCCAGTACTTC	CASSLGTGVDRSAGETQYF
-	TRBV30	TRBJ2-7	-	TGTGCCTGGACCCGGCAGGGGACCGCCTACGAGCAGTACTTC	CAWTRQGTAYEQYF
-	TRBV7-9	TRBJ1-1	-	TGTGCCAGCAGCTGGGCAGACAGATCCACTGAAGCTTTCTTT	CASSWADRSTEAFF
-	TRBV15	TRBJ1-5	once	TGTGCCACCAGCAGCGGGACGGCCTATAGCAATCAGCCCCAGCATTTT	CATSSGTAYSNQPQHF
-	TRBV28	TRBJ2-3	-	TGTGCCAGCAGTTTCATAGAGTCTACGCAGTATTTT	CASSFIESTQYF
TRBD2	TRBV29-1	TRBJ2-1	-	TGCAGCGTGGCCCCTGATACGGGCGGGGGCTACAATGAGCAGTTCTTC	CSVAPDTGGGYNEQFF
-	TRBV9	TRBJ1-6	once	TGTGCCAGCAGCGTAGTCCCGAGGTCACCCCTCCACTTT	CASSVVPRSPLHF
TRBD2	TRBV4-2	TRBJ2-2	-	TGTGCCAGCAGCCGAGCGGGGGGAATGAACACCGGGGAGCTGTTTTTT	CASSRAGGMNTGELFF
-	TRBV2	TRBJ1-2	-	TGTGCCAGCGCGCCTCAGACCAGAAATAAGGGCTACACCTTC	CASAPQTRNKGYTF
-	TRBV7-2	TRBJ2-2	-	TGTGCCAGCACCTCCCCGGCAGGGCGCACCGGGGAGCTGTTTTTT	CASTSPAGRTGELFF
-	TRBV10-3	TRBJ1-2	-	TGTGCCATCTCAGAGGGGGTGGGCGGTGGCTACACCTTC	CAISEGVGGGYTF
-	TRBV7-2	TRBJ2-5	-	TGTGCCAGCAGCTTACCCCGCGGGTGGGGGTACCAAGAGACCCAGTACTTC	CASSLPRGWGYQETQYF
-	TRBV9	TRBJ1-4	-	TGTGCCAGCAGCGTAGGCACGGGAGCAACTAATGAAAAACTGTTTTTT	CASSVGTGATNEKLFF
TRBD2	TRBV7-7	TRBJ2-5	-	TGTGCCAGCAGCCCGCGACTAGCGGGGGGCCGCGAGACCCAGTACTTC	CASSPRLAGGRETQYF
-	TRBV9	TRBJ2-5	-	TGTGCCAGCAGCGTAGAATCCGTTGAGACCCAGTACTTC	CASSVESVETQYF
TRBD1	TRBV4-1	TRBJ1-2	-	TGCGCCAGCAGCCATGGACAGGGGGCTCACTATGGCTACACCTTC	CASSHGQGAHYGYTF
-	TRBV7-8	TRBJ2-3	-	TGTGCCAGCAGCACCCCCGCCACTAGCACAGATACGCAGTATTTT	CASSTPATSTDTQYF
-	TRBV4-2	TRBJ1-2	-	TGTGCCAGCAGCCAAGATCTTGCAGGGGATGGCTACACCTTC	CASSQDLAGDGYTF